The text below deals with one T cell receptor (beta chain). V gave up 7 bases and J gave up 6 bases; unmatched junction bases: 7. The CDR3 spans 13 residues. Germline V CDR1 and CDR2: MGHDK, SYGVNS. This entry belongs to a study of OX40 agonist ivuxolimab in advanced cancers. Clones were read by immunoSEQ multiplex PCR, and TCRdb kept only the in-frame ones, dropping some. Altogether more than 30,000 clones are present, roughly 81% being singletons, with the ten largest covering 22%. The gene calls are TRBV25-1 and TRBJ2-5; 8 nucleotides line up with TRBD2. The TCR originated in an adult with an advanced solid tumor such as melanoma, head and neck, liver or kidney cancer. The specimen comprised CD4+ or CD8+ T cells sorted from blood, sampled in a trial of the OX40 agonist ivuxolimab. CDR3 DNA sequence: TGTGCCAGCAAGAGCAGCGGGGGTCAGACCCAGTACTTC. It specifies CASKSSGGQTQYF.